What follows describes a single T cell receptor beta chain. It has no known antigen specificity. Qualities for individual bases were not recorded, and no much larger clone is one base off. These data are taken from a study of blood T cell repertoires in COVID-19 (dated by TCRdb to about 2020). For the study in its entirety: Samples covering the acute and convalescent phases of COVID-19 were provided by collaborators in the United States, Italy and Spain. The repertoires were released in a freely available public database intended as a resource for research on the immune response to SARS-CoV-2. The sample metadata nearly always contained a de-identified subject ID, COVID-19 status, age in years and sex. The material from the prospective study consisted of cDNA or gDNA derived from T cells, B-cell-depleted T cells, or PBMCs. HLA class I and class II types, where available, came from metadata supplied by the sample provider rather than from assay-based typing. The samples were drawn from the first 160 participants of the ongoing ImmuneRACE study and from some 1,300 subjects provided by 6 global collaborators. The dataset comprised deeply sampled blood TCRbeta repertoires from subjects exposed to, actively infected with, or recovered from COVID-19.

V and J lose 3 bases and 7 bases, and a span of 10 bases separates them. CDR1 MNHEY and CDR2 SMNVEV were looked up in the germline V gene (reference sequence). Measured from the cysteine to the phenylalanine, the CDR3 is 14 residues long. Of the read, only the CDR3 DNA is kept; its 42 bases are in frame from base 1. General conclusions and limits of the study: The amount of clinical and demographic metadata varied by source and participant and was provided uncurated.

TCRbeta CDR3 regions were amplified from genomic DNA using the immunoSEQ Assay, a bias-controlled multiplex PCR. Regarding the original processing steps: Nucleated cell counts per sample were estimated from amplification of reference gene primers within the assay. To quantify the absolute abundance of each unique TCRbeta CDR3 rearrangement, sequence reads were collapsed and filtered. For each sample, productive Simpson clonality was calculated as the square root of Simpson's diversity index across productive rearrangements. Drawn from immuneACCESS, this table holds only the in-frame rearrangements with V and J called that TCRdb kept. Clones are partly lost; checked studies trace under half to an unresolved V gene and leave the rest unexplained. V, J and clone size derive from that table, while D and trimming were established from the DNA sequence. The sample table contains tens of thousands of clones; only one count was recorded for about 81% of them. The top ten clones comprise 9% to 9.5% of the sample.

The collaborating institutions used their own protocols to collect whole blood in K2EDTA tubes. For TCRbeta analysis, collaborators shipped samples as frozen whole blood, isolated PBMCs, or DNA extracted from either of those sample types. The sample taken for sequencing was peripheral blood. The sequence is built from TRBV27 and TRBJ1-6, and the D gene may be TRBD1, 5 bases matching. This TCR was recovered from a human donor in a cohort sampled during active COVID-19. The CDR3 loop reads CASSFGDSNSPLHF. At the DNA level, the sequence is TGTGCCAGCAGTTTCGGAGACAGCAATTCACCCCTCCACTTT.